This TCR beta chain appears in the sequencing data of a study of CD8 T cells in Susac syndrome. The authors carried out high-throughput sequencing of TCR beta. They applied it to CD8+ and CD4+ T cells obtained from blood. The control group consisted of healthy donors matched for age and sex. The RNA, about 0.5 to 1 ug, was put through reverse transcription using random hexamers. The immunoSEQ assay covered 54 Vbeta and 13 Jbeta segments for CDR3. TCRdb fed the immunoSEQ multiplex PCR reads into MiXCR, producing one record per CDR3 protein. This table holds over 100,000 distinct CDR3 sequences, around 95% found once. The CDR3 has 15 amino acids. The germline V gene has CDR1 DFQATT and CDR2 SNEGSKA (reference sequence). V was clipped by 1 base and J by 1 base, with 13 bases between them.

The TCR was taken from a human donor in good health. The V gene is TRBV20-1, the J gene TRBJ1-1, with a tentative D call TRBD1 (5 bases). Material for sequencing was CD4+ T cells from PBMCs. Here the CDR3 reads CSARAGTPGNTEAFF. CDR3 nucleotide sequence: TGCAGTGCTAGAGCGGGGACCCCCGGGAACACTGAAGCTTTCTTT.